These 19 T cell receptor beta chains were all obtained from the same sample, sequenced in a study of blood T cells in healthy people across ages. The second PCR ran about 6 to 11 cycles with a sample-barcoded 5' primer and J-beta primers. TCRdb fed the 5' RACE reads into MiXCR, producing one record per CDR3 protein. The sample has roughly 800,000 distinct CDR3 sequences; roughly 25% are singletons. A further study also used this sample, focusing on T cells of mothers and their children.

The sequencing input was blood. The receptors were gathered from a boy aged 10-17 years in good health.

This clonotype occurred a few times. The rearrangement uses TRBV27 and TRBJ1-5; D not certain. Germline V gives CDR1 MNHEY, CDR2 SMNVEV (reference sequence). The V gene lost 7 bases and the J gene lost 4 bases, with 14 bases spanning the gap. The CDR3 contains 14 residues. This CDR3 reads CASMGTSMNQPQHF. CDR3 DNA sequence: TGTGCCAGCATGGGCACTAGCATGAATCAGCCCCAGCATTTT.

The CDR3 DNA sequence: TGTGCCAGCAGCGGGGGGTCAGGGAACCTAGAGACCCAGTACTTC. It is translated as CASSGGSGNLETQYF. The chain combines TRBV9 with TRBJ2-5, with D perhaps TRBD1 or TRBD2 (5 bases each). V lost 3 bases, J lost 4 bases, and 16 bases lay in between. CDR3 length equals 15 residues. Germline V gene data show CDR1 as SGDLS and CDR2 as YYNGEE.

The V and J genes are TRBV9 and TRBJ1-4, with TRBD1 as a possible D gene (5 bases). Looked up from germline, CDR1 is SGDLS and CDR2 is YYNGEE. The CDR3 contains 15 residues. Trimming removed 3 bases from V and 3 bases from J, with 12 bases in between. The CDR3 nucleotides read TGTGCCAGCAGCGCGACGACAGCCTCTAATGAAAAACTGTTTTTT. Residues: CASSATTASNEKLFF.

The sample holds a few counts of this clonotype. The gene calls are TRBV29-1 and TRBJ2-4; 9 bases map to TRBD2. CDR1 and CDR2 from the germline V gene are SQVTM and ANQGSEA. Trimming took 0 bases from V and 7 from J; bases not matched to a gene: 10. This CDR3 contains 16 residues. CDR3 in DNA: TGCAGCGTTGAAGAAGGGCTAAGCGGGAGGCGGAACATTCAGTACTTC. Residues: CSVEEGLSGRRNIQYF.

The chain joins TRBV4-1 to TRBJ2-3; D is uncertain. The V gene lost 0 bases and the J gene lost 5 bases, with 6 bases spanning the gap. Germline assignment: CDR1 MGHRA and CDR2 YSYEKL. The CDR3 has 13 residues. DNA of the CDR3: TGCGCCAGCAGCCAAGAATGGGGAGATACGCAGTATTTT. Encoded protein: CASSQEWGDTQYF.

The J gene is TRBJ2-1, the V gene TRBV7-2; 7 bases are shared with TRBD1. The assigned J gene may be wrong: the sequence end matches TRBJ2-5 better. CDR3 length: 15 residues. Germline CDR1 reads SGHTA; CDR2 reads FQGNSA. The CDR3 DNA follows: TGTGCCAGCAGCTTAGCCGGGACAGCTCAAGAGACCCAGTACTTC. It specifies CASSLAGTAQETQYF.

The V and J genes are TRBV6-2 or TRBV6-3 and TRBJ2-5; D call uncertain. The last part of the DNA fits TRBJ2-7 better; the J call may be wrong. CDR1 is MNHEY, CDR2 SVGEGT, per germline. The CDR3 spans 15 residues. CDR3 DNA sequence: TGTGCCAGCAGTCAACACCGTTTCGGCTCCTACGAGCAGTACTTC. This sequence encodes CASSQHRFGSYEQYF.

V and J are TRBV28 and TRBJ1-1, with 9 positions matching TRBD1. Per germline, CDR1 MDHEN and CDR2 SYDVKM. This CDR3 region has 14 residues. V lost 5 bases to trimming and J lost 3 bases; unmatched junction nucleotides: 4. CDR3 nucleotide sequence: TGTGCCAGCAGTATCACAGGGGGCCACACTGAAGCTTTCTTT. Translated, it gives CASSITGGHTEAFF.

J is TRBJ1-5 and V is TRBV28, with a possible D match to TRBD1 (5 bases). Germline CDR1 reads MDHEN; CDR2 reads SYDVKM. The CDR3 has 17 amino acids. The germline V and J ends were trimmed by 0 bases and 2 bases, with 14 bases remaining between them. Here the CDR3 reads CASSLWGGGDGNQPQHF. The CDR3 region has the DNA TGTGCCAGCAGTTTATGGGGCGGTGGGGACGGCAATCAGCCCCAGCATTTT.

The chain joins TRBV20-1 to TRBJ2-5; D not certain. The end of the DNA fits TRBJ2-7 better, so the J call may be wrong. The germline CDR1 and CDR2 sequences are DFQATT and SNEGSKA (reference sequence). The CDR3 covers 14 residues. The chain's CDR3 is CSASPRDGSYEQYF. DNA for the CDR3: TGCAGTGCTAGCCCCCGCGACGGCTCCTACGAGCAGTACTTC.

This clonotype was seen more than once but under ten times. Given the absence of the conserved phenylalanine or tryptophan at the CDR3 end, a read error is likely. This rearrangement joins TRBV29-1 to TRBJ1-2; D is perhaps TRBD1 (6 bases). This CDR3 is 12 amino acids long. Germline V gives CDR1 SQVTM, CDR2 ANQGSEA. As DNA, the CDR3 is TGCGGCGTTGAAGGTCCCAGGGGTGGCTACACCCTC. Translation gives CGVEGPRGGYTL.

V is TRBV20-1 and J is TRBJ1-4; maybe TRBD1 (5 bases). Germline V gene lookup returns CDR1 DFQATT and CDR2 SNEGSKA (reference sequence). The CDR3 extends over 14 amino acids. V lost 0 bases and J lost 3, with 8 bases in between. The CDR3 region is CSARDPGANEKLFF. CDR3 sequence (DNA): TGCAGTGCTAGAGATCCGGGGGCTAATGAAAAACTGTTTTTT.

This rearrangement joins TRBV4-3 to TRBJ2-7; D remains unclear. In germline, CDR1 is LGHNA, CDR2 YSLEER. The ends were cut back, 1 base at V and 7 bases at J, with 11 bases in the middle. CDR3 length equals 13 residues. The CDR3 nucleotides read TGCGCCAGCAGCCAAGCGAGGAGAGGAGAGCAGTACTTC. This codes for CASSQARRGEQYF.

The chain is built from TRBV9 and TRBJ1-5; 9 bases map to TRBD1. Germline CDR1 and CDR2: SGDLS and YYNGEE. The V gene end was trimmed by 0 bases and the J gene end by 3 bases; junction bases not matched to a gene: 1. The CDR3 is 15 residues long. Written as DNA, the CDR3 is TGTGCCAGCAGCGTAGGGGACAGGGACAATCAGCCCCAGCATTTT. Its translation is CASSVGDRDNQPQHF.

This clonotype was counted only a few times. V is TRBV18 and J is TRBJ1-6; 7 bases align to TRBD1. The CDR3 is 15 amino acids. The V gene's germline CDR1 is KGHSH and CDR2 LQKENI. The ends lost 3 bases at V and 7 bases at J; junction bases unmatched: 6. The chain's CDR3 is CASSPVGQVNSPLHF. CDR3 nucleotide sequence: TGTGCCAGCTCACCTGTTGGACAGGTGAATTCACCCCTCCACTTT.

V gene TRBV7-9 combines with J gene TRBJ1-2; tentatively, D is TRBD1 (5 bases). The CDR3 has 14 amino acids. Germline CDR1 SEHNR, CDR2 FQNEAQ (reference sequence). V was clipped by 6 bases and J by 1 base, with 12 bases between them. The CDR3 reads CASRPPGLNYGYTF. The CDR3 DNA sequence: TGTGCCAGCAGGCCACCGGGACTTAACTATGGCTACACCTTC.

Only one count was recorded for this clonotype. V and J are TRBV7-6 and TRBJ2-1, with D hard to call. The CDR3 is made up of 12 amino acids. The V end was cut by 4 bases, the J end by 8 bases, with 9 bases between. Germline V gives CDR1 SGHVS, CDR2 FNYEAQ. CDR3 nucleotides: TGTGCCAGCAGCTCCTCGTTGGATGAGCAGTTCTTC. Translation: CASSSSLDEQFF.

This clonotype came up a few times. The V call is TRBV6-6, the J call TRBJ2-3; TRBD1 agrees at 8 bases. The germline V gene encodes CDR1 MNHNY and CDR2 SVGAGI (reference sequence). This CDR3 is built from 16 residues. Germline trimming cut 0 bases from V and 5 bases from J; bases unmatched to any gene: 7. The chain's CDR3 is CASSYSKQGAGDTQYF. DNA of the CDR3: TGTGCCAGCAGTTACTCGAAGCAGGGGGCGGGAGATACGCAGTATTTT.

As concerns this clonotype: Germline is not matched at one junction end, which may reflect a read error. This chain uses TRBV7-7 with TRBJ2-1; TRBD2 is a possible D gene (5 bases). There are 13 residues in the CDR3. The germline gives CDR1 SSHAT, CDR2 FNYEAQ (reference sequence). The CDR3 here is CASSFQLGNEQFF. The DNA of the CDR3 is TGTGCTAGCAGCTTTCAACTAGGAAATGAGCAGTTCTTC.